The clone carrying this TCR beta chain was seen a handful of times. Antigen unknown. The data derive from a study of CD8 T cells in ankylosing spondylitis. Broader study findings: It appeared that ankylosing spondylitis blood was characterized by a TCR beta motif of several highly homologous variants.

Scientists made TCR beta libraries using quantitative 5'-RACE with molecular barcodes. TCRdb reprocessed the 5' RACE reads with MiXCR, giving one entry per CDR3 protein. Of 500,000 or so distinct CDR3 sequences in the sample, about 5.2% were seen once. Germline V gene sequence: CDR1 DFQATT, CDR2 SNEGSKA (reference sequence). The ends were cut back, 0 bases at V and 4 bases at J, with 19 bases in the middle. The CDR3 consists of 16 residues. The sequencing input was blood, either unsorted or a sorted T cell fraction (not recorded which). V is TRBV20-1 and J is TRBJ2-7, with D possibly matching TRBD1 (6 bases). This clonotype was sampled from a male donor with ankylosing spondylitis. The CDR3 DNA sequence: TGCAGTGCTAGAGACCCCAGGGGCGGGCCCGATTACGAGCAGTACTTC. As protein: CSARDPRGGPDYEQYF.